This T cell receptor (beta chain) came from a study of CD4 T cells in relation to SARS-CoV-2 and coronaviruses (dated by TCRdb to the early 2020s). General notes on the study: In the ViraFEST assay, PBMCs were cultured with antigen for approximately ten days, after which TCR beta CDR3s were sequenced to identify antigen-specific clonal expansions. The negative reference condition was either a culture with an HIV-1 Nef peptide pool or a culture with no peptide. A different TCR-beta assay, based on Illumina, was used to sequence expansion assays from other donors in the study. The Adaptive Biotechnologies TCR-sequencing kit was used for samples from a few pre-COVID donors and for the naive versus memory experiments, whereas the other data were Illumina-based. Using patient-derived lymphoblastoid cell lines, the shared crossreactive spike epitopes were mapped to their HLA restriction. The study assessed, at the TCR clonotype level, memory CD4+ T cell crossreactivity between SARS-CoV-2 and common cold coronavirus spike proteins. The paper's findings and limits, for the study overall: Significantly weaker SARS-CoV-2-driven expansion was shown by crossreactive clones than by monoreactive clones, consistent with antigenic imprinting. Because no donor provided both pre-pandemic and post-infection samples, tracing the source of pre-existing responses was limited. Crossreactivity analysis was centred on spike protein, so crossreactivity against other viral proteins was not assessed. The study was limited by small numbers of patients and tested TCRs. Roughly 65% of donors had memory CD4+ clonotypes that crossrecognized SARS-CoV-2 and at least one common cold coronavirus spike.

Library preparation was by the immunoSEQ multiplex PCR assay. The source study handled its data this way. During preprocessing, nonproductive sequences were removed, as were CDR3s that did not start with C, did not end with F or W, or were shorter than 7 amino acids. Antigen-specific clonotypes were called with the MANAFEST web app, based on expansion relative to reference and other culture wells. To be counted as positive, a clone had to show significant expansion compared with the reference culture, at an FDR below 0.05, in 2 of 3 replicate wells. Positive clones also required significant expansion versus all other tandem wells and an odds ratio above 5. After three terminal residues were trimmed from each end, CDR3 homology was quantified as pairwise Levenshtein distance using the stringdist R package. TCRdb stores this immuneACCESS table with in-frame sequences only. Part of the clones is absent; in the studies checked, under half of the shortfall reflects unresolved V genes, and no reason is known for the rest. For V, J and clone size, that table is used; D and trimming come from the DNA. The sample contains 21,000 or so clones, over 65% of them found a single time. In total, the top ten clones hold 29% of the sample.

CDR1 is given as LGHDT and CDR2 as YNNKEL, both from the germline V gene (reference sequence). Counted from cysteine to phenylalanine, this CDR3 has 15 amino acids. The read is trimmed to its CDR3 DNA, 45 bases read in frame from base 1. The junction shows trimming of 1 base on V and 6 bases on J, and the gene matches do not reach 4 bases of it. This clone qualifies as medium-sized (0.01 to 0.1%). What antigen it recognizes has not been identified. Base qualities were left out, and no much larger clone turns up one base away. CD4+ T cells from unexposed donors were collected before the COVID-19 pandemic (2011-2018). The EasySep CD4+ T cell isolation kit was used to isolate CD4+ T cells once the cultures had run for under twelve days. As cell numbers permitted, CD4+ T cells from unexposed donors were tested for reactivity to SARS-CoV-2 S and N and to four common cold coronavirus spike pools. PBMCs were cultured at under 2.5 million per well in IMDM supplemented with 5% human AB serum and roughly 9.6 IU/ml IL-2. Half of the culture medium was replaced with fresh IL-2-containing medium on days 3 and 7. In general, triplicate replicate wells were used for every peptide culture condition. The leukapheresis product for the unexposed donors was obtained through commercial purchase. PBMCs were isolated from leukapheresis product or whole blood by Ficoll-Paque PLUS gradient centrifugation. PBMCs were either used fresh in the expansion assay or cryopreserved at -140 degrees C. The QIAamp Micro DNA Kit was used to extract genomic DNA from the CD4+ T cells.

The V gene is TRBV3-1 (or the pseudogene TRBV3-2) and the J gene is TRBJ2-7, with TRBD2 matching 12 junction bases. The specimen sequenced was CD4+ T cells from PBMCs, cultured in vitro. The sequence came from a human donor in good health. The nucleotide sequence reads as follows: TGTGCCAGCAGCCAAGGACTAGCGGGAGCCTTCGAGCAGTACTTC. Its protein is CASSQGLAGAFEQYF.